These T cell receptor beta chains were read from a single sample in a study of blood T cell repertoires in COVID-19. Libraries were prepared by immunoSEQ multiplex PCR; TCRdb keeps only in-frame clonotypes and omits some of them. The sample contains some 130,000 clones, 70% to 85% of which appear only once. Sequencing used peripheral blood. The receptors stem from a woman aged 45-65 years with acute or convalescent COVID-19. Both conserved end residues are part of each CDR3. Each record gives: J gene, V gene, clone size, D gene, CDR3 length, CDR3 DNA, CDR3 protein. A D gene is named only where the DNA matches it firmly. Clone size is shown for a subset of rows, as once, few, many or a class of expanded clone.

J gene: TRBJ1-1
V gene: TRBV14
clone size: -
D gene: -
CDR3 length: 14
CDR3 DNA: TGTGCCAGCAGCCAAGACACCCCGGGCACTGAAGCTTTCTTT
CDR3 protein: CASSQDTPGTEAFF

J gene: TRBJ1-1
V gene: TRBV5-4
clone size: -
D gene: -
CDR3 length: 15
CDR3 DNA: TGTGCCAGCAGTCGAAGCGGACTGACGAACACTGAAGCTTTCTTT
CDR3 protein: CASSRSGLTNTEAFF

J gene: TRBJ1-4
V gene: TRBV11-3
clone size: -
D gene: -
CDR3 length: 17
CDR3 DNA: TGTGCCAGCAGCTCTACCTCGGACAGCGCAGTTTTAGTAAAACTGTTTTTT
CDR3 protein: CASSSTSDSAVLVKLFF

J gene: TRBJ2-1
V gene: TRBV9
clone size: -
D gene: TRBD2
CDR3 length: 17
CDR3 DNA: TGTGCCAGCAGCGTAGTAGCCCGGGCGGGGGGGAACAATGAGCAGTTCTTC
CDR3 protein: CASSVVARAGGNNEQFF

J gene: TRBJ2-7
V gene: TRBV19
clone size: -
D gene: -
CDR3 length: 15
CDR3 DNA: TGTGCCAGTAGTATAGGGAGGGGACTGTCCTACGAGCAGTACTTC
CDR3 protein: CASSIGRGLSYEQYF

J gene: TRBJ1-1
V gene: TRBV5-1
clone size: -
D gene: TRBD1
CDR3 length: 16
CDR3 DNA: TGCGCCAGCAGCGAAGGGACAGGGGGCTGGGAAACTGAAGCTTTCTTT
CDR3 protein: CASSEGTGGWETEAFF

J gene: TRBJ2-1
V gene: TRBV3-1/TRBV3-2
clone size: -
D gene: TRBD1
CDR3 length: 15
CDR3 DNA: TGTGCCAGCAGCCTAAATGAGGGGGCGTACAATGAGCAGTTCTTC
CDR3 protein: CASSLNEGAYNEQFF

J gene: TRBJ1-1
V gene: TRBV2
clone size: -
D gene: TRBD1
CDR3 length: 12
CDR3 DNA: TGTGCCAGCAGGATGGGACAGCGTGAAGCTTTCTTT
CDR3 protein: CASRMGQREAFF

J gene: TRBJ2-1
V gene: TRBV20-1
clone size: -
D gene: -
CDR3 length: 14
CDR3 DNA: TGCAGTGCTAGTATCGGCTACAGGGTTAGTGAGCAGTTCTTC
CDR3 protein: CSASIGYRVSEQFF

J gene: TRBJ1-1
V gene: TRBV6-5
clone size: -
D gene: -
CDR3 length: 16
CDR3 DNA: TGTGCCAGCAGCTACAGATTACGCGGGCAGAACACTGAAGCTTTCTTT
CDR3 protein: CASSYRLRGQNTEAFF

J gene: TRBJ1-4
V gene: TRBV2
clone size: -
D gene: -
CDR3 length: 15
CDR3 DNA: TGTGCCAGCAGTGAGCAGGGGCTTGAAAATGAAAAACTGTTTTTT
CDR3 protein: CASSEQGLENEKLFF

J gene: TRBJ1-5
V gene: TRBV5-1
clone size: -
D gene: -
CDR3 length: 14
CDR3 DNA: TGCGCCAGCAGCTTGGAGGCGGGGGATCAGCCCCAGCATTTT
CDR3 protein: CASSLEAGDQPQHF

J gene: TRBJ1-5
V gene: TRBV6-5
clone size: once
D gene: TRBD1
CDR3 length: 15
CDR3 DNA: TGTGCCAGCATCTCCAGGGGACAGAGCAATCAGCCCCAGCATTTT
CDR3 protein: CASISRGQSNQPQHF

J gene: TRBJ2-7
V gene: TRBV27
clone size: few
D gene: TRBD1
CDR3 length: 14
CDR3 DNA: TGTGCCAGCAGCGGGACAGGGGGAATCTACGAGCAGTACTTC
CDR3 protein: CASSGTGGIYEQYF

J gene: TRBJ2-3
V gene: TRBV30
clone size: -
D gene: TRBD2
CDR3 length: 16
CDR3 DNA: TGTGCCTGGGCCCCGGGACTAGCCCTAACCACGGATACGCAGTATTTT
CDR3 protein: CAWAPGLALTTDTQYF

J gene: TRBJ2-6
V gene: TRBV6-5
clone size: -
D gene: -
CDR3 length: 12
CDR3 DNA: TGTGCCAGCAGCCCAGGGCCAAGGATCCTGACTTTC
CDR3 protein: CASSPGPRILTF

J gene: TRBJ1-3
V gene: TRBV30
clone size: -
D gene: TRBD1
CDR3 length: 17
CDR3 DNA: TGTGCCTGGAGTAGCATGGACAGGGGTTTCTCTGGAAACACCATATATTTT
CDR3 protein: CAWSSMDRGFSGNTIYF

J gene: TRBJ1-2
V gene: TRBV3-1/TRBV3-2
clone size: -
D gene: -
CDR3 length: 15
CDR3 DNA: TGTGCCAGCAGCCAAGTCCGGGGGGAGAGCTATGGCTACACCTTC
CDR3 protein: CASSQVRGESYGYTF

J gene: TRBJ2-1
V gene: TRBV20-1
clone size: -
D gene: -
CDR3 length: 11
CDR3 DNA: TGCAGTGCTAGACGAGTTAATGAGCAGTTCTTC
CDR3 protein: CSARRVNEQFF

J gene: TRBJ1-2
V gene: TRBV2
clone size: -
D gene: -
CDR3 length: 12
CDR3 DNA: TGTGCCAGCAGACGCTCGGGAAGGGGCTACACCTTC
CDR3 protein: CASRRSGRGYTF

J gene: TRBJ1-2
V gene: TRBV19
clone size: -
D gene: TRBD1
CDR3 length: 14
CDR3 DNA: TGTGCCAGTAGCTCCTCGGACAGGCGCTATGGCTACACCTTC
CDR3 protein: CASSSSDRRYGYTF

J gene: TRBJ2-4
V gene: TRBV9
clone size: once
D gene: TRBD1
CDR3 length: 14
CDR3 DNA: TGTGCCAGCAGTCCTGGGACAGGAGAAAACATTCAGTACTTC
CDR3 protein: CASSPGTGENIQYF

J gene: TRBJ1-6
V gene: TRBV10-2
clone size: -
D gene: -
CDR3 length: 14
CDR3 DNA: TGCGCCAGCAGTGAGCCCCGGGGTGGGTCACCCCTCCACTTT
CDR3 protein: CASSEPRGGSPLHF

J gene: TRBJ1-2
V gene: TRBV3-1/TRBV3-2
clone size: -
D gene: -
CDR3 length: 16
CDR3 DNA: TGTGCCAGCAGCCAATTCCTCAGGGGTGCCTTCTATGGCTACACCTTC
CDR3 protein: CASSQFLRGAFYGYTF

J gene: TRBJ1-1
V gene: TRBV5-1
clone size: once
D gene: -
CDR3 length: 12
CDR3 DNA: TGCGCCAGCAGCGCTGACACCACTGAAGCTTTCTTT
CDR3 protein: CASSADTTEAFF

J gene: TRBJ2-2
V gene: TRBV3-1/TRBV3-2
clone size: -
D gene: TRBD2
CDR3 length: 17
CDR3 DNA: TGTGCCAGCAGCCAAGACCTGGAGCGGGGTAGCACCGGGGAGCTGTTTTTT
CDR3 protein: CASSQDLERGSTGELFF

J gene: TRBJ1-5
V gene: TRBV28
clone size: few
D gene: -
CDR3 length: 10
CDR3 DNA: TGTGCCAGCAGTTCCCAGGCCCAGCATTTT
CDR3 protein: CASSSQAQHF

J gene: TRBJ1-1
V gene: TRBV2
clone size: -
D gene: -
CDR3 length: 14
CDR3 DNA: TGTGCCAGCAGTAACCAGGGGATGAACACTGAAGCTTTCTTT
CDR3 protein: CASSNQGMNTEAFF

J gene: TRBJ2-1
V gene: TRBV24-1
clone size: -
D gene: TRBD2
CDR3 length: 16
CDR3 DNA: TGTGCCACCAGTGATAGGACTAGCGGGGGCACCGGGGAGCAGTTCTTC
CDR3 protein: CATSDRTSGGTGEQFF